What follows are 17 T cell receptor beta chains derived from one specimen sequenced in a study of blood T cell repertoires in COVID-19. Method: immunoSEQ multiplex PCR; TCRdb's copy keeps in-frame clones and lacks some. Here the sample spans approximately 300,000 clones, around nine tenths being singletons. The sequencing sample was made of peripheral blood. All receptors derive from a woman aged 25 to 39 with COVID-19, enrolled during active disease.

The V gene is TRBV5-3, the J gene TRBJ2-5; no clear D. TRBV5-3 is placed among ORFs of uncertain function. V was clipped by 0 bases and J by 2 bases, with 5 bases between them. There are 13 residues in the CDR3. The CDR3 loop is CARSLVSQETQYF. For the CDR3, the DNA is TGTGCCAGAAGCTTGGTCAGTCAAGAGACCCAGTACTTC.

This clone was found many times. This sequence joins TRBV27 and TRBJ1-3; no clear D. There are 14 residues in the CDR3. V shed 4 bases and J shed 0 bases, with 7 bases lying between them. Per germline, CDR1 MNHEY and CDR2 SMNVEV (reference sequence). CDR3 sequence: CASSSRDSGNTIYF. DNA of the CDR3: TGTGCCAGCAGTTCGAGGGACTCTGGAAACACCATATATTTT.

The chain has TRBV28 and TRBJ1-2, with 7 bases aligning to TRBD1. J was trimmed by 2 bases and V by 8 bases; bases with no gene match: 2. The CDR3 runs 12 residues. Germline V gene lookup returns CDR1 MDHEN and CDR2 SYDVKM. The CDR3, as DNA: TGTGCCAGCTTGGGACAGAACTATGGCTACACCTTC. Translation: CASLGQNYGYTF.

The gene calls are TRBV7-3 and TRBJ2-6; D gene unclear. Trimming shortened V by 1 base and J by 2 bases, and 6 bases separated the two germline ends. The CDR3 has 15 residues. Germline values: CDR1 SGHTA, CDR2 FQGTGA. CDR3 protein: CASSLSETGANVLTF. Written as DNA, the CDR3 is TGTGCCAGCAGCTTAAGCGAGACTGGGGCCAACGTCCTGACTTTC.

This chain links TRBV7-2 with TRBJ1-6, with D uncertain. The CDR3 runs 15 residues. CDR1 SGHTA and CDR2 FQGNSA come from the germline V gene. V was trimmed by 2 bases and J by 4 bases, leaving 9 bases between them. Here the CDR3 DNA reads TGTGCCAGCAGCTTACAGAACCTGTATAATTCACCCCTCCACTTT. Translated: CASSLQNLYNSPLHF.

The chain employs TRBV28 and TRBJ1-2, with 9 positions matching TRBD1. Per germline, CDR1 MDHEN and CDR2 SYDVKM. Unmatched junction bases numbered 9, after V lost 3 bases and J lost 4 bases. This CDR3 contains 16 residues. CDR3 nucleotide sequence: TGTGCCAGCAGTTTGGCCCCGGGACAGGGACCCTATGGCTACACCTTC. Translating gives CASSLAPGQGPYGYTF.

The rearrangement links TRBV7-2 to TRBJ1-6; 9 positions match TRBD1. The CDR3 is 14 residues long. V gave up 8 bases and J gave up 9 bases; unmatched junction bases: 8. Germline lookup yields CDR1 SGHTA and CDR2 FQGNSA. The CDR3 nucleotides are TGTGCCAGCGGGAGGACAGGGGCGAGTTCACCCCTCCACTTT. Translation gives CASGRTGASSPLHF.

The chain combines TRBV7-9 with TRBJ2-1; TRBD2 might be the D (5 bases). Germline values: CDR1 SEHNR, CDR2 FQNEAQ (reference sequence). The CDR3 covers 12 residues. With 5 bases removed from V and 8 bases from J, the gap between germline ends came to 10 bases. The CDR3 sequence is CASSPAGDEQFF. DNA of the CDR3: TGTGCCAGCAGCCCGGCCGGGGATGAGCAGTTCTTC.

The chain is built from TRBV28 and TRBJ2-5; D gene unclear. Trimming stripped 5 bases from V and 4 bases from J, with 14 bases between. The CDR3 sequence is 14 residues long. Germline V gives CDR1 MDHEN, CDR2 SYDVKM. CDR3 bases: TGTGCCAGCAGTCACCGGAGCCTCGGAGAGACCCAGTACTTC. It codes for CASSHRSLGETQYF.

This clone was detected only a few times. The chain couples TRBV9 to TRBJ2-7, with D perhaps TRBD2 (5 bases). CDR3 size: 13 residues. Germline lookup yields CDR1 SGDLS and CDR2 YYNGEE. V was shortened by 0 bases and J by 12 bases, with 16 bases between the two germline ends. The CDR3 protein is CASSVGEERTPYF. The CDR3 DNA reads TGTGCCAGCAGCGTAGGAGAGGAGAGGACTCCGTACTTC. The complete variable domain, with remaining parts taken from reference TRBV9 and TRBJ2-7, reads DSGVTQTPKHLITATGQRVTLRCSPRSGDLSVYWYQQSLDQGLQFLIQYYNGEERAKGNILERFSAQQFPDLHSELNLSSLELGDSALYFCASSVGEERTPYFGPGTRLTVT.

This clone occurred once. The rearrangement uses TRBV27 and TRBJ1-5; 8 nucleotides align to TRBD1. The CDR3 contains 17 residues. The V segment lost 5 bases and the J segment 2 bases; nucleotides outside the gene matches: 11. CDR1 is MNHEY, CDR2 SMNVEV, per germline (reference sequence). The CDR3 is CASSHLTAGGGNQPQHF. CDR3 sequence (DNA): TGTGCCAGCAGTCACCTGACTGCAGGGGGCGGCAATCAGCCCCAGCATTTT.

This clone has just one count. The chain uses TRBV19 and TRBJ2-3, with D possibly TRBD1 on 5 matching bases. This CDR3 has 15 amino acids. Germline V gives CDR1 LNHDA, CDR2 SQIVND (reference sequence). The V end was cut by 3 bases, the J end by 0 bases, with 10 bases between. DNA for the CDR3: TGTGCCAGTAGTATTTCTGGACATAGCACAGATACGCAGTATTTT. Translated: CASSISGHSTDTQYF. Combining the CDR3 with reference TRBV19 and TRBJ2-3 gives the whole variable domain DGGITQSPKYLFRKEGQNVTLSCEQNLNHDAMYWYRQDPGQGLRLIYYSQIVNDFQKGDIAEGYSVSREKKESFPLTVTSAQKNPTAFYLCASSISGHSTDTQYFGPGTRLTVL.

This CDR3 reads CASSTLAGDVTGELFF. The CDR3 region has the DNA TGTGCCAGTAGTACTCTAGCGGGAGATGTCACCGGGGAGCTGTTTTTT. The rearrangement uses TRBV19 and TRBJ2-2, with TRBD2 matching over 10 bases. CDR1 is LNHDA and CDR2 is SQIVND in the germline V gene (reference sequence). The CDR3 length is 16 residues. Losses at the gene ends were 4 bases for V and 4 bases for J; bases not matched to a gene: 6.

CDR3 in amino acids: CASSPSPDRGVQPQHF. CDR3 bases: TGTGCCAGCAGCCCCAGCCCGGACAGGGGCGTTCAGCCCCAGCATTTT. This chain joins TRBV7-8 and TRBJ1-5; 9 nucleotides align to TRBD1. V lost 5 bases and J lost 6; bases outside the gene matches: 11. The CDR3 totals 16 residues. Germline lookup yields CDR1 SGHVS and CDR2 FQNEAQ. The variable domain in full, completed from reference TRBV7-8 and TRBJ1-5, reads GAGVSQSPRYKVAKRGQDVALRCDPISGHVSLFWYQQALGQGPEFLTYFQNEAQLDKSGLPSDRFFAERPEGSVSTLKIQRTQQEDSAVYLCASSPSPDRGVQPQHFGDGTRLSIL.

V and J are TRBV28 and TRBJ2-1; a possible D gene is TRBD2 (5 bases). The CDR3 consists of 15 residues. V was pared by 5 bases and J by 4 bases, with 15 bases between. Germline values: CDR1 MDHEN, CDR2 SYDVKM. As DNA, the CDR3 is TGTGCCAGCAGTATCCTTTTGCGGGTTTACAATGAGCAGTTCTTC. It encodes CASSILLRVYNEQFF.

The CDR3 DNA follows: TGTGCCAGCAGTTTTAGTGCTGAGCAGTTCTTC. Encoded protein: CASSFSAEQFF. The V gene is TRBV28, the J gene TRBJ2-1; D is uncertain. The CDR3 consists of 11 residues. The V end was cut by 3 bases, the J end by 9 bases, with 6 bases between. Germline V gene data show CDR1 as MDHEN and CDR2 as SYDVKM. Together with reference TRBV28 and TRBJ2-1, the CDR3 gives the full variable domain: DVKVTQSSRYLVKRTGEKVFLECVQDMDHENMFWYRQDPGLGLRLIYFSYDVKMKEKGDIPEGYSVSREKKERFSLILESASTNQTSMYLCASSFSAEQFFGPGTRLTVL.

The CDR3 nucleotides are TGTGCCAGCAGCCTAGGACAGCGGTATGAAGCTTTCTTT. Amino acid sequence: CASSLGQRYEAFF. J is TRBJ1-1 and V is TRBV7-3, with D maybe TRBD1 (6 bases). This CDR3 contains 13 residues. Germline V gene lookup returns CDR1 SGHTA and CDR2 FQGTGA. V was clipped by 5 bases and J by 7 bases, with 14 bases between them.